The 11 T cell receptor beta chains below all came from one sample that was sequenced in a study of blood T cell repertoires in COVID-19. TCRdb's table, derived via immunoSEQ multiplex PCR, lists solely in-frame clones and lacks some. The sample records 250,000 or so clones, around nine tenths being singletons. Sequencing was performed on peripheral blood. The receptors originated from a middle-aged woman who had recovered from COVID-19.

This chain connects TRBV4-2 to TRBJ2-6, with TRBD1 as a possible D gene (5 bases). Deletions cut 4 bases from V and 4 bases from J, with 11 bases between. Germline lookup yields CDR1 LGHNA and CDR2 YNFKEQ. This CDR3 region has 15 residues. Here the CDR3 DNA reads TGTGCCAGCAGCCCAGGGTTTGGGGGGGCCAACGTCCTGACTTTC. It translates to CASSPGFGGANVLTF.

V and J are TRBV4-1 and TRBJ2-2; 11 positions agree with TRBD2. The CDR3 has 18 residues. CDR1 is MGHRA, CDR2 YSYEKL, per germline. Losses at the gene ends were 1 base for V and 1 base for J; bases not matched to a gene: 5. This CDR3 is CASSQAPGTSGNTGELFF. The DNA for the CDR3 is TGCGCCAGCAGCCAAGCACCCGGGACTAGCGGGAACACCGGGGAGCTGTTTTTT.

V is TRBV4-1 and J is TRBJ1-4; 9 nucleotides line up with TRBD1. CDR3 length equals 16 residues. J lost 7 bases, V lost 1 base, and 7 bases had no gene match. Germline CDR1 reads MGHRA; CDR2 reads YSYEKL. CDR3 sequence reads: CASSQGQGVVVEKLFF. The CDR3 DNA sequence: TGCGCCAGCAGCCAAGGACAGGGGGTGGTGGTTGAAAAACTGTTTTTT.

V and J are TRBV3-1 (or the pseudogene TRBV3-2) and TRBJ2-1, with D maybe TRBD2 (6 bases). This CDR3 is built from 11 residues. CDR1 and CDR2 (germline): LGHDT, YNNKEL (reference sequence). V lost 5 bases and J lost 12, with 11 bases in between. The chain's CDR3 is CASSAGLLQFF. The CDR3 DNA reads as TGTGCCAGCAGCGCGGGACTTCTGCAGTTCTTC.

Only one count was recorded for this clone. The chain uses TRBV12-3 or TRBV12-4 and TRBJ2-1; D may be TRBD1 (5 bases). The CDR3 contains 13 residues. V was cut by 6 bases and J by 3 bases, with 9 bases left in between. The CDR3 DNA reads TGTGCCAGCAGACTTGGACACTACAATGAGCAGTTCTTC. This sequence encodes CASRLGHYNEQFF.

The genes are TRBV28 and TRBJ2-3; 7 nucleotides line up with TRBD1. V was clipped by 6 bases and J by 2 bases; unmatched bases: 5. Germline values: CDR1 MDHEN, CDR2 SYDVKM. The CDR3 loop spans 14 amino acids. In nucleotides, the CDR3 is TGTGCCAGCAGCCTGACAGGGAACACAGATACGCAGTATTTT. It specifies CASSLTGNTDTQYF.

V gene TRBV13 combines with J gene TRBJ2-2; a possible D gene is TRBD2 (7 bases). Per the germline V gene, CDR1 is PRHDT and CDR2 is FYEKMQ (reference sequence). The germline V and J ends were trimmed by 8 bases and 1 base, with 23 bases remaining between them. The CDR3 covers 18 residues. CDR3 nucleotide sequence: TGTGCCAGCCACGGGGGGCCCCTCGAGGACAGGAACACCGGGGAGCTGTTTTTT. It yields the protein CASHGGPLEDRNTGELFF.

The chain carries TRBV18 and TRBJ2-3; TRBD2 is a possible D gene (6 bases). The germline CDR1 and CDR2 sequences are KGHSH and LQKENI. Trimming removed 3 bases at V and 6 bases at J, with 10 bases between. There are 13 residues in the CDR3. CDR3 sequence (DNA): TGTGCCAGCTCACCGGGGACTGCTGATACGCAGTATTTT. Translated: CASSPGTADTQYF.

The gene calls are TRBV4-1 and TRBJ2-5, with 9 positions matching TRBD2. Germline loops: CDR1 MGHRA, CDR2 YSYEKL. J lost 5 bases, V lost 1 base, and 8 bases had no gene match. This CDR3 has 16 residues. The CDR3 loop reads CASSQVILAGRETQYF. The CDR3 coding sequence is TGCGCCAGCAGCCAAGTCATACTAGCGGGTCGTGAGACCCAGTACTTC.

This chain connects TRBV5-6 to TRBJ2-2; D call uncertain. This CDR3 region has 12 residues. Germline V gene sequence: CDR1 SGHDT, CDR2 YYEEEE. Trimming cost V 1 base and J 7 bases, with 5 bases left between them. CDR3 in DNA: TGTGCCAGCAGCTTGTCTTACGGGGAGCTGTTTTTT. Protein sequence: CASSLSYGELFF. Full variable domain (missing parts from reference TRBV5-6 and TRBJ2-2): DAGVTQSPTHLIKTRGQQVTLRCSPKSGHDTVSWYQQALGQGPQFIFQYYEEEERQRGNFPDRFSGHQFPNYSSELNVNALLLGDSALYLCASSLSYGELFFGEGSRLTVL.

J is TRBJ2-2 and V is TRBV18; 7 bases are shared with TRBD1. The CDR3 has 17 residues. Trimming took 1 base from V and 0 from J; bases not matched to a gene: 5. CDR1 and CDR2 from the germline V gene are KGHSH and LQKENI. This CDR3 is CASSPLVGTANTGELFF. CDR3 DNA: TGTGCCAGCTCACCACTAGTTGGGACAGCGAACACCGGGGAGCTGTTTTTT.